This T cell receptor (beta chain) was documented in a study of human T cells and chemical hapten exposure. TCRdb reanalysed the RACE reads using MiXCR and keeps one entry per CDR3 protein. The sample holds approximately 350,000 distinct CDR3 sequences, over 6% seen once. V lost 5 bases and J lost 0; bases outside the gene matches: 7. CDR1 KGHSH and CDR2 LQKENI come from the germline V gene. The CDR3 has 16 residues. Indicated time point: patch test 2, 6 weeks after DPC sensitization. Treatment of the sample: therapeutic diphenylcyclopropenone sensitization with weekly scalp DPC. This clonotype originated in a woman in her late teens or twenties with alopecia areata. Some clones in this sample may be carry-over from other donors' samples. The J gene is TRBJ1-5, the V gene TRBV18; 7 bases align to TRBD1. The sequences come from whole blood, collected in connection with sensitization to the hapten diphenylcyclopropenone (DPC). CDR3 in amino acids: CASSSGQDSSNQPQHF. In DNA form, the CDR3 reads TGTGCCAGCTCATCAGGACAGGATTCTAGCAATCAGCCCCAGCATTTT.